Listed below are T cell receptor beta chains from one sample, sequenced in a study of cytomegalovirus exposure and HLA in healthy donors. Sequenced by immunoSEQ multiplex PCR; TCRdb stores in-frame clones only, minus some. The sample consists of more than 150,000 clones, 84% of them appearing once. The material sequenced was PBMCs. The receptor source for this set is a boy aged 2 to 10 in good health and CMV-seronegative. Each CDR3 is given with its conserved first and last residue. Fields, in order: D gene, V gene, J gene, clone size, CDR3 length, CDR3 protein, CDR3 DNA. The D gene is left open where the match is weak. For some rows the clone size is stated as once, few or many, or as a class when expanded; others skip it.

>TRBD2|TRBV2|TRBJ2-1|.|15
CASSEAGVGYNEQFF
TGTGCCAGCAGCGAGGCGGGAGTAGGTTACAATGAGCAGTTCTTC
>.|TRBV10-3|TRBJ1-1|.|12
CAISESEFEAFF
TGTGCCATCAGTGAGTCGGAGTTTGAAGCTTTCTTT
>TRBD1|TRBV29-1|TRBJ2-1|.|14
CSVLRTGSLDEQFF
TGCAGCGTACTCCGGACAGGCTCTTTAGATGAGCAGTTCTTC
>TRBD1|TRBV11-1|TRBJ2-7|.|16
CASSHAGTGFSYEQYF
TGTGCCAGCAGCCATGCCGGGACAGGGTTTTCCTACGAGCAGTACTTC
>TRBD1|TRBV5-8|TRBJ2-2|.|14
CASSFRDSTGELFF
TGTGCCAGCAGCTTCAGGGACAGCACCGGGGAGCTGTTTTTT
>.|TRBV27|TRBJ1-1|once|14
CASSLLGAFTEAFF
TGTGCCAGCAGTTTACTTGGGGCGTTCACTGAAGCTTTCTTT
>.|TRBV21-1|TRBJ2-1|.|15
CASRGITSGGEEQFF
TGTGCCAGCAGAGGGATCACTAGCGGGGGGGAAGAGCAGTTCTTC
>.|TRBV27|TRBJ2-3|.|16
CASSPSRGSEADTQYF
TGTGCCAGCAGCCCTAGTAGGGGGAGCGAAGCAGATACGCAGTATTTT
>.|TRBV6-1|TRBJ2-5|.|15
CASSEQPAGGETQYF
TGTGCCAGCAGTGAACAGCCGGCCGGGGGAGAGACCCAGTACTTC
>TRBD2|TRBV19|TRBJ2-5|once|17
CASSILGTSGYQETQYF
TGTGCCAGTAGTATTTTAGGGACTAGCGGGTACCAAGAGACCCAGTACTTC
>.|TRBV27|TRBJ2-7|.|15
CASSLIQGNSYEQYF
TGTGCCAGCAGTTTGATACAGGGAAATTCCTACGAGCAGTACTTC
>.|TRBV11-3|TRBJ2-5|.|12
CASSSQGGTQYF
TGTGCCAGCAGCTCCCAAGGAGGGACCCAGTACTTC
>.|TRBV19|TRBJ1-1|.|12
CASRSGRTEAFF
TGTGCCAGTCGATCAGGGAGGACTGAAGCTTTCTTT
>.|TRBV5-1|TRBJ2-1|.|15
CASSLDSRAYNEQFF
TGCGCCAGCAGCTTGGACAGCCGTGCCTACAATGAGCAGTTCTTC
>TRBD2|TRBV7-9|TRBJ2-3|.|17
CASSSTGLAGIADTQYF
TGTGCCAGCAGCTCGACGGGACTAGCGGGCATTGCAGATACGCAGTATTTT
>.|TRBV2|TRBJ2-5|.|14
CASSAVQVQETQYF
TGTGCCAGCAGTGCAGTCCAGGTACAAGAGACCCAGTACTTC
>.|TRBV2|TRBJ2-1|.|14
CASSEDGPIDEQFF
TGTGCCAGCAGTGAAGATGGGCCCATCGATGAGCAGTTCTTC
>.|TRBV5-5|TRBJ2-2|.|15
CASSMRGSNTGELFF
TGTGCCAGCAGCATGCGAGGTTCGAACACCGGGGAGCTGTTTTTT
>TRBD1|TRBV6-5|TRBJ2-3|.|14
CASSTDRGTDTQYF
TGTGCCAGCAGTACCGACAGGGGCACAGATACGCAGTATTTT
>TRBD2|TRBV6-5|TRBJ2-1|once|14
CASSRLAGRDEQFF
TGTGCCAGCAGTCGACTAGCGGGAAGGGATGAGCAGTTCTTC